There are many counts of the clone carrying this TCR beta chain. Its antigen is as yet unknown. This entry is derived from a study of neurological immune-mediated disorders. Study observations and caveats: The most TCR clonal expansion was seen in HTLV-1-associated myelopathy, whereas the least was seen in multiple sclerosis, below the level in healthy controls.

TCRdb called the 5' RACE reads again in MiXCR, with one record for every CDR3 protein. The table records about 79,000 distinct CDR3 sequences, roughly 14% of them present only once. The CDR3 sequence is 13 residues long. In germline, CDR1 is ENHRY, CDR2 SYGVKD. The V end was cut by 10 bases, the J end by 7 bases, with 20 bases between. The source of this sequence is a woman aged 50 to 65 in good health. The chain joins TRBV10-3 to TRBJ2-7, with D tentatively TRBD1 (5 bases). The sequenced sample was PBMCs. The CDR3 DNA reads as TGTGCCACCGTACAGGAGCCGCTTGAGGAGCAGTACTTC. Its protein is CATVQEPLEEQYF.